This is a list of T cell receptor beta chains from one sample in a study of cytomegalovirus exposure and HLA in healthy donors. The repertoire was sequenced with immunoSEQ multiplex PCR; TCRdb's copy has only in-frame clones and lacks some. The sample lists some 110,000 clones, 70% to 80% occurring once. The sequencing sample was made of PBMCs. These receptors all come from a woman in her forties or fifties in good health and CMV-seropositive. Each CDR3 is given with its conserved first and last residue. D genes are given only for firm matches. Some rows have no size entry. The others give once, few or many, or a class for an expanded clone.

cdr3_aa | cdr3_nt | clone_size | j_call | v_call | d_call
CASSRQGAGGEKLFF | TGTGCCAGCAGTCGTCAGGGGGCAGGTGGGGAAAAACTGTTTTTT | many | TRBJ1-4 | TRBV7-9 | TRBD1
CASSPRWDRGSYNEQFF | TGTGCCAGCAGCCCGCGCTGGGACAGGGGCTCCTACAATGAGCAGTTCTTC | . | TRBJ2-1 | TRBV9 | TRBD1
CASSLRPGEAFF | TGTGCCAGCTCACTACGTCCAGGAGAAGCTTTCTTT | . | TRBJ1-1 | TRBV18 | .
CASSDAGTGGNYGYTF | TGTGCCAGCAGCGACGCCGGGACAGGGGGTAACTATGGCTACACCTTC | . | TRBJ1-2 | TRBV5-4 | TRBD1
CASAQEGANIQYF | TGTGCCAGCGCCCAAGAAGGGGCAAACATTCAGTACTTC | . | TRBJ2-4 | TRBV5-4 | .
CASSSRSGTGYTDTQYF | TGTGCCAGCAGCTCCCGTTCCGGGACAGGGTACACAGATACGCAGTATTTT | . | TRBJ2-3 | TRBV5-4 | TRBD1
CASRPGGPGANVLTF | TGTGCCAGCAGACCGGGAGGACCTGGGGCCAACGTCCTGACTTTC | few | TRBJ2-6 | TRBV7-2 | TRBD2
CASSLSEKLFF | TGTGCCAGCAGCCTCTCCGAAAAACTGTTTTTT | . | TRBJ1-4 | TRBV7-2 | .
CASSIDARATGELFF | TGTGCCAGTAGTATAGATGCCAGGGCCACCGGGGAGCTGTTTTTT | . | TRBJ2-2 | TRBV19 | .
CASSQEGLAATGELLF | TGTGCCAGCAGCCAAGAAGGGCTAGCGGCCACCGGGGAGCTGTTGTTT | once | TRBJ2-2 | TRBV4-2 | TRBD2
CSVDRGSSGNTIYF | TGCAGCGTTGACAGGGGGTCCTCAGGAAACACCATATATTTT | few | TRBJ1-3 | TRBV29-1 | TRBD1
CASSVGQGDVYF | TGCGCCAGCAGCGTAGGACAGGGGGACGTGTACTTC | few | TRBJ2-7 | TRBV5-1 | TRBD1
CASSVSAYYEQYF | TGTGCCAGCAGTGTCAGCGCTTACTACGAGCAGTACTTC | . | TRBJ2-7 | TRBV6-1 | .
CASSLFGEQYF | TGTGCCAGCAGCTTATTCGGCGAGCAGTACTTC | . | TRBJ2-7 | TRBV5-6 | .
CAIMDAGGASYEQYF | TGTGCCATCATGGATGCGGGGGGCGCCTCCTACGAGCAGTACTTC | . | TRBJ2-7 | TRBV10-3 | TRBD2